This T cell receptor (beta chain) was recovered during a study of blood T cells in healthy people across ages. Germline V lookup: CDR1 SGHTA, CDR2 FQGNSA. The V and J ends lost 6 bases and 3 bases respectively, with 11 bases between them. The CDR3 extends over 13 amino acids. Per individual sample, total RNA of at least 6 micrograms was extracted. The table lists this clonotype with a few counts. Its antigen remains unknown. Sample-barcoded 5' priming and a J-beta primer mix drove a second PCR of roughly 7 to 11 cycles. All cDNA molecules were each tagged by a template-switch adaptor with 12 random nucleotides. TCRdb re-called the 5' RACE reads with MiXCR, one entry per CDR3 protein. There are around 1.7 million distinct CDR3 sequences in the sample; about 30% occur only once, and 7.7% lies in the top ten. General study results and limits: Among long-lived donors, naive CD4+ cells were more numerous and diversity higher than in aged donors. Older individuals had lower TCR beta diversity per million T cells (the decline was roughly linear).

The source of this sequence is a woman aged 25 to 39 in good health. The sequenced material came from blood. V gene TRBV7-2 combines with J gene TRBJ1-2; D is unclear. CDR3 coding DNA: TGTGCCAGCAGGCCGAGCGCCTACTATGGCTACACCTTC. Protein product: CASRPSAYYGYTF.